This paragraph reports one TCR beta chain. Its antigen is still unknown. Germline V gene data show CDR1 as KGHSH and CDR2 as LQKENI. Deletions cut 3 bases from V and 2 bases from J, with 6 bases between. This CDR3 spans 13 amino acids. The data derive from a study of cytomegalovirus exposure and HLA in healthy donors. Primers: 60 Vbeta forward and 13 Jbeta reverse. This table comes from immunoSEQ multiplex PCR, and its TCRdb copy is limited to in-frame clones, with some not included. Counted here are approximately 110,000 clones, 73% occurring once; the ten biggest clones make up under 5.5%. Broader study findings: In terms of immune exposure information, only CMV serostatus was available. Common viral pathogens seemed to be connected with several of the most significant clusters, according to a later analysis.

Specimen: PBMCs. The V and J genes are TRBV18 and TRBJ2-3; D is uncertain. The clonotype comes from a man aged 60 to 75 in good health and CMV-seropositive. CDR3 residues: CASSPGFTDTQYF. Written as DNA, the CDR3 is TGTGCCAGCTCACCGGGCTTCACAGATACGCAGTATTTT.